This is a list of T cell receptor beta chains from one sample in a study of cytomegalovirus exposure and HLA in healthy donors. TCRdb's table, derived via immunoSEQ multiplex PCR, lists solely in-frame clones and lacks some. In the table there are more than 95,000 clones, roughly 80% of which are singletons. Source material: PBMCs. These TCRs come from a man in his fifties in good health and CMV-seropositive. Each CDR3 is given with its conserved first and last residue. Each record gives: V gene, J gene, clone size, D gene, CDR3 DNA, CDR3 protein. A D gene is named only where the DNA matches it firmly. Expanded clones are given a class, and other clones once, few, many or no size at all.

>TRBV25-1|TRBJ2-6|-|TRBD1
TGTGCCAGCGAAGTCGGACAGGAATCTGGGGCCAACGTCCTGACTTTC
CASEVGQESGANVLTF
>TRBV7-9|TRBJ2-7|-|TRBD2
TGTGCCAGCAGCCCCGGGACTAGCGGGATCTACGAGCAGTACTTC
CASSPGTSGIYEQYF
>TRBV6-5|TRBJ1-5|few|TRBD1
TGTGCCAGCAGTTACGGACAGGGCCCTCAGCCCCAGCATTTT
CASSYGQGPQPQHF
>TRBV7-2|TRBJ2-7|-|TRBD2
TGTGCCAGCAGCCAGCCGGGCGCTAGTCTAGCGGGATCCTACGAGCAGTACTTC
CASSQPGASLAGSYEQYF
>TRBV28|TRBJ2-1|-|-
TGTGCCAGCAGTTCCTCCTCAGCGGGACACTACAATGAGCAGTTCTTC
CASSSSSAGHYNEQFF
>TRBV28|TRBJ2-7|-|-
TGTGCCAGCAGTTTATCAGGGTACGAGCAGTACTTC
CASSLSGYEQYF
>TRBV19|TRBJ2-7|-|TRBD1
TGTGCCAGTAGTATGAGGCGCGGGAGAGGACAGGGGTCTTCCGAGCAGTACTTC
CASSMRRGRGQGSSEQYF
>TRBV5-1|TRBJ2-5|-|-
TGCGCCAGCAGCCCGGACAGCCAAGAGACCCAGTACTTC
CASSPDSQETQYF
>TRBV6-1|TRBJ2-7|-|-
TGTGCCATCGGTGGAGGCTACGAGCAGTACTTC
CAIGGGYEQYF
>TRBV18|TRBJ2-1|-|TRBD2
TGTGCCAGCTCACCTACTAGCGGGAGTTACAATGAGCAGTTCTTC
CASSPTSGSYNEQFF
>TRBV11-2|TRBJ1-2|-|-
TGTGCCAGTGACAAGCTCACCGCTCGCTACACCTTC
CASDKLTARYTF
>TRBV7-2|TRBJ2-7|-|-
TGTGCCAGCAGCAGAACAGGACAAAGCTCCTACGAGCAGTACTTC
CASSRTGQSSYEQYF
>TRBV6-1|TRBJ1-5|few|-
TGTGCCAGCAGTGAAACAGGAACGGACAATCAGCCCCAGCATTTT
CASSETGTDNQPQHF
>TRBV7-9|TRBJ1-5|-|-
TGTGCCAGCAGCCTAGACAGCCATCAGCCCCAGCATTTT
CASSLDSHQPQHF
>TRBV7-3|TRBJ2-2|-|TRBD2
TGTGCCAGCAGCATACTAGCGGGAGGCGACACCGGGGAGCTGTTTTTT
CASSILAGGDTGELFF
>TRBV19|TRBJ2-2|few|TRBD2
TGTGCCAGTAGTATCGGGGCGGGAGGGCGCCTAGGGGAGCTGTTTTTT
CASSIGAGGRLGELFF
>TRBV9|TRBJ1-4|-|-
TGTGCCAGCAGCGTAGCGAGCGCAACTAATGAAAAACTGTTTTTT
CASSVASATNEKLFF
>TRBV23-1|TRBJ2-7|-|-
TGCGCCAGGGCGCATCCGGACGTGCAGGGATACTACGAGCAGTACTTC
CARAHPDVQGYYEQYF
>TRBV2|TRBJ2-3|-|TRBD1
TGTGCCAGCAGCACACAGGGGGAAAGGACAGATACGCAGTATTTT
CASSTQGERTDTQYF
>TRBV7-3|TRBJ2-1|-|TRBD2
TGTGCCAGCAGCCCGGGACTAGCGCAAAGCTCCTACAATGAGCAGTTCTTC
CASSPGLAQSSYNEQFF
>TRBV13|TRBJ1-2|-|-
TGTGCCAGCAGCTTGGGGACGGGACTCTATGGCTACACCTTC
CASSLGTGLYGYTF
>TRBV19|TRBJ2-1|-|-
TGTGCCAGTAGTATCGCGGGGGCGAGAGCTGAGGAGCAGTTCTTC
CASSIAGARAEEQFF
>TRBV19|TRBJ1-5|-|-
TGTGCCAGTAGTATCCGGGAGGGGAATCAGCCCCAGCATTTT
CASSIREGNQPQHF
>TRBV5-1|TRBJ1-1|-|TRBD1
TGCGCCAGCAGCTTGATCACAGGGGGGACTGAAGCTTTCTTT
CASSLITGGTEAFF
>TRBV6-5|TRBJ1-6|-|TRBD1
TGTGCCAGCAGTTTCAGGGGACAGGGGCTTAATTCACCCCTCCACTTT
CASSFRGQGLNSPLHF
>TRBV4-3|TRBJ2-7|-|TRBD2
TGCGCCAGCAGCCAAGATAGAGCGGGAGCGCTTTACGAGCAGTACTTC
CASSQDRAGALYEQYF
>TRBV27|TRBJ1-4|once|-
TGTGCCAGCAGTTTGCCTCCCACAGGGCTAACTCCAACTAATGAAAAACTGTTTTTT
CASSLPPTGLTPTNEKLFF
>TRBV4-1|TRBJ2-7|-|TRBD2
TGCGCCAGCAGCCAAGGTACTAGCGGGACGATCCCGCAGTACTTC
CASSQGTSGTIPQYF
>TRBV28|TRBJ2-7|-|TRBD1
TGTGCCAGCACCACCCCTCAAGGGACAGGGGTAGACGAGCAGTACTTC
CASTTPQGTGVDEQYF
>TRBV19|TRBJ2-7|-|TRBD1
TGTGCCAGTAGTGCGGGACAGGGTCGCATCTACGAGCAGTACTTC
CASSAGQGRIYEQYF
>TRBV7-8|TRBJ2-5|-|TRBD1
TGTGCCAGCAGCTTGGAAACAGGGGGCGGAGAGACCCAGTACTTC
CASSLETGGGETQYF
>TRBV19|TRBJ2-7|-|-
TGTGCCAGTAGCAACACAGTGGGCCCGATCCAGTACTTC
CASSNTVGPIQYF
>TRBV11-2|TRBJ2-7|-|-
TGTGCCAGCAGCACCCGTACTGACAGTTACGAGCAGTACTTC
CASSTRTDSYEQYF
>TRBV7-9|TRBJ2-2|once|-
TGTGCCAGCAGCTTCGGGGGTGCCGGGGAGCTGTTTTTT
CASSFGGAGELFF
>TRBV9|TRBJ2-1|once|-
TGTGCCAGCAGCGTTTCTCTGAGCTCCTACAATGAGCAGTTCTTC
CASSVSLSSYNEQFF
>TRBV10-3|TRBJ2-3|-|TRBD2
TGTGCCATCAGCCGGACTAGCGGGAGAACAGATACGCAGTATTTT
CAISRTSGRTDTQYF
>TRBV19|TRBJ2-7|-|-
TGTGCCAGTAGCGACGCTTTGACGACAGTCCTCAGCTCCTACGAGCAGTACTTC
CASSDALTTVLSSYEQYF
>TRBV28|TRBJ1-5|-|TRBD1
TGTGCCAGCAGAACCCGGGACAGGGGGTTTCAGCCCCAGCATTTT
CASRTRDRGFQPQHF
>TRBV4-1|TRBJ2-5|-|TRBD2
TGCGCCAGCAGCCAGGTCGTGGGGGGGAGAGAAGAGACCCAGTACTTC
CASSQVVGGREETQYF
>TRBV27|TRBJ1-6|-|-
TGTGCCAGCGGGCCGACAGCTAATTCACCCCTCCACTTT
CASGPTANSPLHF